This T cell receptor beta chain was sequenced for a study of tumor and adjacent non-tumor tissue in lung cancer (dated by TCRdb to 2017 to 2018). For the wider study: The cohort included about eleven adenocarcinoma, 2 squamous cell carcinoma and 1 small cell lung cancer patients. The study compared bulk TCRbeta repertoires between lung tumor tissue and matched distant non-tumor lung tissue from over 13 lung cancer patients. In total, sequencing yielded under 150 million productive TCRbeta reads, which works out to an average of roughly 4.2 million reads per sample. The 15 enrolled patients, of whom around ten were men and 5 were women, were aged roughly 30 to 76 years and were diagnosed with TNM stage I to III disease. TCRbeta CDR3 sequencing was performed on thirty paired specimens, with one tumor sample and one normal lung sample collected per patient.

The CDR3, cysteine through phenylalanine, is 15 amino acids long. Only CDR3 DNA remains: 45 bases, in frame from the first base. CDR1 SGHAT and CDR2 FQNNGV are derived from the germline V gene. Trimming removed 5 bases from V and 6 bases from J; the gene matches leave 6 bases unexplained. Library construction relied on multiplex PCR. Sequencing took place on an Illumina HiSeq 2500. TCRbeta libraries were built by three rounds of nested PCR using primers (Table S4), following protocols modified from ARM-PCR. PCR products of 200-500 bp were gel-excised and purified with the QIAquick gel extraction kit before sequencing. Regarding the original processing steps: Reads were cleaned using Trimmomatic, were merged into complete CDR3 sequences using FLASH, and were assigned to V(D)J germline segments using MiTCR. Clonal diversity was calculated as the inverse Simpson's index using VDJtools. In-frame sequences lacking a premature stop codon were counted as productive reads. The public reads were reanalyzed by TCRdb: fastp trimming at Q25, MiXCR alignment, in-frame beta chains only. Each CDR3 protein appears once, grouped with its most common genes and DNA. The authors' filters were not applied to this entry. Present in this sample are 55,000 to 65,000 distinct CDR3 sequences, about 61% of which were seen just once. The ten largest make up about 30% of the sample.

Broad study findings and their caveats: The methods do not name the sequencing platform or mention unique molecular identifiers. Peripheral blood was not sequenced, so blood TCRbeta repertoires were not examined in the lung cancer patients of the study. Tumor tissue showed significantly greater TCR diversity (inverse Simpson) than normal lung tissue (about 410 vs 180, P = 0.0075, Mann-Whitney U test). Younger patients had significantly higher TCR diversity, and higher tumor TCR diversity was associated with shorter overall and disease-free survival. A significantly larger cumulative share of the repertoire was made up by the top 100 clones in normal lung than in tumor tissue. The cohort had only 15 or so patients, and the authors noted that larger samples and more detailed clinical data are needed.

Bulk unsorted tissue served as the source for RNA extraction, and RNA quality was assessed using a NanoDrop ND-1000 and an Agilent 2100. For the normal lung samples, distant non-tumor tissue was collected more than 3 cm away from the tumor edge. All donors had newly diagnosed lung cancer, had not received prior chemotherapy, and were admitted for thoracic surgery in China between August and November 2014. Anyone who had undergone radiotherapy or chemotherapy before, or who had another cancer at the same time, was left out of the study. Surgical tissue pieces of about 1-2.1 cm3 were preserved in RNAlater solution and stored at -80 °C until use. A note on this clonotype: Its antigen remains unidentified. It has no much larger one-base neighbor in the sample; base qualities were not kept.

The receptor was derived from a man aged 65-85 years with non-small cell lung cancer. The chain is assembled from TRBV11-2 and TRBJ2-1; 11 bases in between match TRBD2. The sample taken for sequencing was distant non-tumor lung tissue. The bases read TGTGCCAGCAGCAAACTAGCGGGGGACCTCAATGAGCAGTTCTTC. The translation is CASSKLAGDLNEQFF. Full variable domain (CDR3 extended with the reference TRBV11-2 and TRBJ2-1 proteins): EAGVAQSPRYKIIEKRQSVAFWCNPISGHATLYWYQQILGQGPKLLIQFQNNGVVDDSQLPKDRFSAERLKGVDSTLKIQPAKLEDSAVYLCASSKLAGDLNEQFFGPGTRLTVL.